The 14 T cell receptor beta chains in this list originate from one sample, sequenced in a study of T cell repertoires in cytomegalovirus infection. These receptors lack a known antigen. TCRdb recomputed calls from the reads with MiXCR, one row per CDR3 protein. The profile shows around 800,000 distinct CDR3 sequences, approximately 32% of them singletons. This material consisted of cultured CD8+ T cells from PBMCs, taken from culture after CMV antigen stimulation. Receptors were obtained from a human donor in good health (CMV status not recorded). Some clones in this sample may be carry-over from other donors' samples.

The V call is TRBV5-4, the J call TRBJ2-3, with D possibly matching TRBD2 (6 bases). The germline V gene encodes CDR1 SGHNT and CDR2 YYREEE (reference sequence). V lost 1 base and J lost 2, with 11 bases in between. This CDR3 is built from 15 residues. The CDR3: CASSLSGDHTDTQYF. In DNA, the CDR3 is TGTGCCAGCAGCTTGTCGGGGGACCACACAGATACGCAGTATTTT.

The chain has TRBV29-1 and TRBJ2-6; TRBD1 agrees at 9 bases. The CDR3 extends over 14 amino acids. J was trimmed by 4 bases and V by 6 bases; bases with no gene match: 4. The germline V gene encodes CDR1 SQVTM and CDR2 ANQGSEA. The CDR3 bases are TGCAGCGTACAGGGGGCGTTCGGGGCCAACGTCCTGACTTTC. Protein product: CSVQGAFGANVLTF.

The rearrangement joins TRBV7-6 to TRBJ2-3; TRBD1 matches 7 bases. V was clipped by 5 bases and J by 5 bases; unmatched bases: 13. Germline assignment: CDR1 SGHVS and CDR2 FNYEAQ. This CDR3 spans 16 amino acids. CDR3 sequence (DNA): TGTGCCAGCAGCCGACTCCCAAGGGGGCTGGAAGATACGCAGTATTTT. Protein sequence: CASSRLPRGLEDTQYF.

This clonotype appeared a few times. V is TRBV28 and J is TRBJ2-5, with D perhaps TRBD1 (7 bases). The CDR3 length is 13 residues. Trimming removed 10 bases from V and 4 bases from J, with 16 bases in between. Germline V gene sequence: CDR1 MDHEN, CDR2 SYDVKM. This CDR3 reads CATRAGGGETQYF. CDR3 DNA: TGTGCCACTAGGGCAGGGGGAGGAGAGACCCAGTACTTC.

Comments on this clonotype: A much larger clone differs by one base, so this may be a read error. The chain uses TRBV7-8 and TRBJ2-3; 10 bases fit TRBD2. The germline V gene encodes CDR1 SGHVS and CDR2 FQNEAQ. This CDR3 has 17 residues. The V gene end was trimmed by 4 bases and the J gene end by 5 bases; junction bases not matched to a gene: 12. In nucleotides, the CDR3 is TGTGCCAGCAGCTGGGGAAGTAGCGGGGGGTCCATAGATACGCAGTATTTT. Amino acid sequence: CASSWGSSGGSIDTQYF. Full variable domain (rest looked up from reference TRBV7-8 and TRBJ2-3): GAGVSQSPRYKVAKRGQDVALRCDPISGHVSLFWYQQALGQGPEFLTYFQNEAQLDKSGLPSDRFFAERPEGSVSTLKIQRTQQEDSAVYLCASSWGSSGGSIDTQYFGPGTRLTVL.

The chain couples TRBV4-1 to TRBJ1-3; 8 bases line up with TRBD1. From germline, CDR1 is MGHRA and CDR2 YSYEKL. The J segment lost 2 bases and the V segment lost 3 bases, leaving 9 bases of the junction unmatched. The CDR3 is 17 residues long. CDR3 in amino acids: CASSQYSPDRAGNTIYF. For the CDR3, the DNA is TGCGCCAGCAGCCAGTATTCCCCGGACAGGGCTGGAAACACCATATATTTT.

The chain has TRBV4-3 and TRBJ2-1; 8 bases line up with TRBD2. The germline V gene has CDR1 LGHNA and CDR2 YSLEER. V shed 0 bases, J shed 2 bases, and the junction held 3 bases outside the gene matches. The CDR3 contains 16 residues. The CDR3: CASSQDILAAYNEQFF. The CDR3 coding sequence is TGCGCCAGCAGCCAAGATATACTAGCGGCCTACAATGAGCAGTTCTTC.

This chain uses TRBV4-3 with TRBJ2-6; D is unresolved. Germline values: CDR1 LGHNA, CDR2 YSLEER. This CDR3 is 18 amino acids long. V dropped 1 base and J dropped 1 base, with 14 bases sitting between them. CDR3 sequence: CASSQGATIPSGANVLTF. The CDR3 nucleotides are TGCGCCAGCAGCCAAGGGGCCACCATTCCATCTGGGGCCAACGTCCTGACTTTC.

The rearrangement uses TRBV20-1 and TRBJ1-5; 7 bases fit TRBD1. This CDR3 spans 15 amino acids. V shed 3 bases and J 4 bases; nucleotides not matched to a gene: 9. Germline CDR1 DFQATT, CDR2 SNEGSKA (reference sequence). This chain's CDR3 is CSASRSRDRNQPQHF. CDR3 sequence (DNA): TGCAGTGCTAGCCGCTCCCGGGACAGAAATCAGCCCCAGCATTTT.

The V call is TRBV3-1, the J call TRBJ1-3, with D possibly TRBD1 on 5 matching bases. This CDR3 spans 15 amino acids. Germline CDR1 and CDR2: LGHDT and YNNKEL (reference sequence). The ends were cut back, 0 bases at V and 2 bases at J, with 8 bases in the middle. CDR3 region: CASSQEGPPGNTIYF. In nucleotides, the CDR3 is TGTGCCAGCAGCCAAGAGGGACCTCCTGGAAACACCATATATTTT.

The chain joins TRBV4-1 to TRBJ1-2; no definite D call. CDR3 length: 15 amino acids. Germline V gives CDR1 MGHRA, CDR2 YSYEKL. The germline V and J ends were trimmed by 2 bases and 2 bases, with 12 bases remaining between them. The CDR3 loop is CASSQSPGVNYGYTF. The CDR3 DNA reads TGCGCCAGCAGCCAATCCCCCGGGGTCAACTATGGCTACACCTTC.

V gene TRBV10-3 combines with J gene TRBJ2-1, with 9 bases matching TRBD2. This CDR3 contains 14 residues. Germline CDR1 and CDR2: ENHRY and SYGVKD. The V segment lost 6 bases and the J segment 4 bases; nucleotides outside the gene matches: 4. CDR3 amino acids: CAIRGTSLYNEQFF. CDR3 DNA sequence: TGTGCCATCAGGGGGACTAGCCTGTACAATGAGCAGTTCTTC.

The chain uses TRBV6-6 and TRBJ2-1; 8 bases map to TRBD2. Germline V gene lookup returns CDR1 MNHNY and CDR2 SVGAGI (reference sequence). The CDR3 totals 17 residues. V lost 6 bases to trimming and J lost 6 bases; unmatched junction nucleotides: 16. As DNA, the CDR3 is TGTGCCAGCAGCCCAACCGGGCGGGGGGCCTACTCCAATGAGCAGTTCTTC. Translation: CASSPTGRGAYSNEQFF.

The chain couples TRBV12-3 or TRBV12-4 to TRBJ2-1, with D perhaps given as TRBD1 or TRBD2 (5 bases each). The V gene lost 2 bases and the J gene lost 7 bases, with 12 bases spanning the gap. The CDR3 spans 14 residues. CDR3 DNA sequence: TGTGCCAGCAGTTTATGGGACCGCAAAAATGAGCAGTTCTTC. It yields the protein CASSLWDRKNEQFF.